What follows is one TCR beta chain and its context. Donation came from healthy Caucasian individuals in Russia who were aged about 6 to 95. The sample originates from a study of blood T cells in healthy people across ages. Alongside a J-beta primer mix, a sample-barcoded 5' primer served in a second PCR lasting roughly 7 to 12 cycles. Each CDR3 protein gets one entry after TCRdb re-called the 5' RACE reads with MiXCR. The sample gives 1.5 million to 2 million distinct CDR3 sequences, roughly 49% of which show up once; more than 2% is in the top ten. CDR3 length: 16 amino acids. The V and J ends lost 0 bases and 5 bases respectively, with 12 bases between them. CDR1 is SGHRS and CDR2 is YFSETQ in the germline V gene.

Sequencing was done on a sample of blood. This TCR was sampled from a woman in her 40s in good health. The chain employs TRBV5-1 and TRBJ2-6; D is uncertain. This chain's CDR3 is CASSLAIGKRANVLTF. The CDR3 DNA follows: TGCGCCAGCAGCTTGGCGATAGGGAAGCGGGCCAACGTCCTGACTTTC.